Included here is one T cell receptor (beta chain) sequence, with context. Its antigen is undetermined. The sample comes from a study of T cell repertoires in cytomegalovirus infection. Study-level information: In the study, CMV epitopes included recently identified HLA-C-restricted and well-studied HLA-B-restricted ones. Study-level results: The ex vivo response was dominated by HLA-C-restricted CMV-specific TCR beta clonotypes.

The CDR3 totals 13 residues. Germline assignment: CDR1 MGHDK and CDR2 SYGVNS. V lost 5 bases and J lost 4; bases outside the gene matches: 4. TCRdb itself ran the reads through MiXCR, one entry per CDR3 protein. The sample contains hundreds of thousands of distinct CDR3 sequences, about 31% of which appear only once. The sample in question was cultured CD8+ T cells from PBMCs, obtained from culture after CMV antigen stimulation. The chain carries TRBV25-1 and TRBJ2-5, with 7 bases identical to TRBD1. The sequence was collected from a human donor in good health (CMV status not recorded). Some clones in this sample may be carry-over from other donors' samples. CDR3 nucleotides: TGTGCCAGCAGTCGGGACAGTGCAGAGACCCAGTACTTC. Its protein product is CASSRDSAETQYF.